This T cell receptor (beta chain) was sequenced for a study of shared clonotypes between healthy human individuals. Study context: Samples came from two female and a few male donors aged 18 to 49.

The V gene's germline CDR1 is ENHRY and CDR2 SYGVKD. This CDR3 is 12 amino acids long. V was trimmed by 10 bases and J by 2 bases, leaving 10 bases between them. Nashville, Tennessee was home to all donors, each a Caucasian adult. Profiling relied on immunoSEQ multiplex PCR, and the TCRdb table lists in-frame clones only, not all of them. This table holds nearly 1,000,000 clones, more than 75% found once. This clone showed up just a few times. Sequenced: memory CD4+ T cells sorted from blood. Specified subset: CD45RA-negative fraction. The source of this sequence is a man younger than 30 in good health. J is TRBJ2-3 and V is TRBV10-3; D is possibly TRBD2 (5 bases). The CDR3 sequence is CATTGITDTQYF. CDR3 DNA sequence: TGTGCCACTACGGGGATCACAGATACGCAGTATTTT.